This T cell receptor beta chain was captured in a study of identical twins. Germline CDR1 SGDLS, CDR2 YYNGEE. There are 16 residues in the CDR3. Deletions cut 0 bases from V and 1 base from J, with 13 bases between. Template switching, a step in the protocol, added a universal primer site, and cDNA carried unique molecular identifiers. TCRdb passed the 5' RACE reads through MiXCR, listing each CDR3 protein once. Altogether 250,000 or so distinct CDR3 sequences are present, 12% being singletons, with the ten largest covering 3.5% to 5%. Points on this clonotype: Antigen: not known.

Study-wide points: Fewer insertions marked abundant cord blood beta clonotypes; young adult naive trended weakly, memory not at all. There was more out-of-frame TCR alpha sharing in monozygotic twins than models estimated.

This same sample was also taken into another study, of yellow fever vaccine responses in identical twins.

The sequencing sample was made of memory (CD45RO+) T cells sorted from blood. The receptor's source is a woman in her late teens or twenties in good health. The chain combines TRBV9 with TRBJ1-1; D unresolved. The CDR3 sequence is CASSVGPGRKNTEAFF. CDR3 nucleotide sequence: TGTGCCAGCAGCGTAGGACCAGGACGGAAGAACACTGAAGCTTTCTTT.